This TCR beta chain comes out of a study of Ad26.COV2.S vaccination and SARS-CoV-2 variants. Produced via immunoSEQ multiplex PCR; TCRdb's table is partial and in-frame only. The sample yields hundreds of thousands of clones, about 91% seen once. Treatment meaning: roughly 20 received Ad26.COV2.S at low or high dose, single or two shots; about 5 received placebo; per-sample allocation not given. Material that was analyzed had been drawn on day 63 after the first vaccine or placebo injection. Sequences were derived from peripheral blood, sampled in a trial of Ad26.COV2.S vaccine versus placebo. This receptor was obtained from a person aged 18-65 years who received the Ad26.COV2.S COVID-19 vaccine or a placebo.

The CDR3 sequence is CASSRLPYLFF. As DNA, the CDR3 is TGTGCCAGCAGCCGCCTACCGTACCTGTTTTTT. This chain joins TRBV28 and TRBJ1-4, with D unresolved. This CDR3 is built from 11 residues. Germline lookup yields CDR1 MDHEN and CDR2 SYDVKM. Trimming cost V 6 bases and J 14 bases, with 13 bases left between them.